A selection of T cell receptor beta chains follows, all from one sample in a study of T cell responses to AZD1222 COVID-19 vaccine. Sequenced by immunoSEQ multiplex PCR; TCRdb stores in-frame clones only, minus some. The sample lists 120,000 or so clones, around 83% occurring once. This specimen consisted of peripheral blood, obtained 28 days after the second AZD1222 dose. The receptors shown here come from an adult who received the AZD1222 COVID-19 vaccine. The CDR3 runs from the conserved cysteine through the conserved F or W. D genes are given only for firm matches. Clone sizes are given selectively: once, few, many, or a class where the clone is expanded.

V	D	size	J	CDR3	DNA
TRBV13	TRBD1	.	TRBJ1-2	CASSEELRQGTGYTF	TGTGCCAGCAGCGAGGAGCTTAGACAGGGAACTGGCTACACCTTC
TRBV19	.	.	TRBJ2-5	CASSNPPGTRAQTQYF	TGTGCCAGTAGTAATCCTCCCGGGACACGGGCACAGACCCAGTACTTC
TRBV18	TRBD2	.	TRBJ2-1	CASSPPSGGYNEQFF	TGTGCCAGCTCACCACCTAGCGGGGGGTACAATGAGCAGTTCTTC
TRBV27	.	.	TRBJ1-6	CASSQSSYNSPLHF	TGTGCCAGCTCGCAGAGCTCCTATAATTCACCCCTCCACTTT
TRBV2	.	.	TRBJ2-2	CASSVQITNTGELFF	TGTGCCAGCAGTGTTCAGATAACGAACACCGGGGAGCTGTTTTTT
TRBV5-1	.	once	TRBJ2-5	CASSLFEMETQYF	TGCGCCAGCAGCTTGTTTGAAATGGAGACCCAGTACTTC
TRBV11-2	.	.	TRBJ2-3	CASSALKGPSTDTQYF	TGTGCCAGCAGCGCCCTAAAGGGACCTAGCACAGATACGCAGTATTTT
TRBV5-1	.	.	TRBJ2-1	CASSRILDNEQFF	TGCGCCAGCAGCCGAATCCTAGACAATGAGCAGTTCTTC
TRBV3-1/TRBV3-2	TRBD1	few	TRBJ1-2	CASSQEDRPNYGYTF	TGTGCCAGCAGCCAAGAGGACAGGCCCAACTATGGCTACACCTTC
TRBV4-3	.	few	TRBJ1-2	CASSQVQRNYGYTF	TGCGCCAGCAGCCAAGTCCAAAGGAACTATGGCTACACCTTC
TRBV19	.	.	TRBJ1-2	CASSSQRHFREGYTF	TGTGCCAGTAGTTCACAAAGACATTTCCGTGAGGGCTACACCTTC
TRBV7-3	.	.	TRBJ2-5	CASSAWVTGETQYF	TGTGCCAGCAGCGCTTGGGTCACAGGGGAGACCCAGTACTTC
TRBV28	.	.	TRBJ1-2	CASRGARDGYTF	TGTGCCAGCAGAGGGGCCAGGGATGGCTACACCTTC
TRBV4-1	.	.	TRBJ1-1	CASSQVYRAVENTEAFF	TGCGCCAGCAGCCAAGTTTACAGGGCTGTTGAGAACACTGAAGCTTTCTTT
TRBV6-2/TRBV6-3	.	.	TRBJ2-6	CASSPWVSNVLTF	TGTGCCAGCAGTCCCTGGGTGTCCAACGTCCTGACTTTC
TRBV24-1	.	.	TRBJ2-3	CATGASTDTQYF	TGTGCCACCGGGGCAAGCACAGATACGCAGTATTTT
TRBV5-4	.	.	TRBJ1-4	CASRTENEKLFF	TGTGCCAGCCGGACGGAGAATGAAAAACTGTTTTTT
TRBV24-1	.	.	TRBJ1-3	CATSDSQPGNTIYF	TGTGCCACCAGTGATTCACAACCTGGAAACACCATATATTTT
TRBV4-3	TRBD1	few	TRBJ2-5	CASSPGTGGARETQYF	TGCGCCAGCAGCCCAGGGACAGGGGGCGCGCGGGAGACCCAGTACTTC
TRBV7-2	TRBD1	.	TRBJ1-3	CASSPGQAIGNTIYF	TGTGCCAGCAGCCCGGGACAGGCGATTGGAAACACCATATATTTT
TRBV7-9	TRBD2	.	TRBJ2-4	CASSLGSGGPGAKNIQYF	TGTGCCAGCAGCTTAGGTAGCGGGGGCCCTGGGGCCAAAAACATTCAGTACTTC
TRBV7-9	TRBD1	.	TRBJ2-5	CASSLGTGEAETQYF	TGTGCCAGCAGCCTCGGGACAGGGGAGGCGGAGACCCAGTACTTC
TRBV7-2	TRBD1	.	TRBJ1-1	CASSFLGQGVGNTEAFF	TGTGCCAGCAGCTTCCTCGGACAGGGGGTCGGGAACACTGAAGCTTTCTTT
TRBV6-5	.	.	TRBJ1-2	CASSYSDGTKSYTF	TGTGCCAGCAGTTACTCGGACGGAACAAAATCCTACACCTTC
TRBV5-4	TRBD1	.	TRBJ2-5	CASSLGGQGRRETQYF	TGTGCCAGCAGCTTGGGGGGACAGGGCCGCCGAGAGACCCAGTACTTC
TRBV9	.	.	TRBJ1-1	CASSVEGNTEAFF	TGTGCCAGCAGCGTGGAAGGAAACACTGAAGCTTTCTTT
TRBV30	.	.	TRBJ1-2	CAWTGPSPHYGYTF	TGTGCCTGGACAGGGCCTTCCCCCCACTATGGCTACACCTTC
TRBV5-4	.	.	TRBJ1-3	CASSPQGGLVGNTIYF	TGTGCCAGCAGCCCACAAGGGGGATTAGTCGGAAACACCATATATTTT